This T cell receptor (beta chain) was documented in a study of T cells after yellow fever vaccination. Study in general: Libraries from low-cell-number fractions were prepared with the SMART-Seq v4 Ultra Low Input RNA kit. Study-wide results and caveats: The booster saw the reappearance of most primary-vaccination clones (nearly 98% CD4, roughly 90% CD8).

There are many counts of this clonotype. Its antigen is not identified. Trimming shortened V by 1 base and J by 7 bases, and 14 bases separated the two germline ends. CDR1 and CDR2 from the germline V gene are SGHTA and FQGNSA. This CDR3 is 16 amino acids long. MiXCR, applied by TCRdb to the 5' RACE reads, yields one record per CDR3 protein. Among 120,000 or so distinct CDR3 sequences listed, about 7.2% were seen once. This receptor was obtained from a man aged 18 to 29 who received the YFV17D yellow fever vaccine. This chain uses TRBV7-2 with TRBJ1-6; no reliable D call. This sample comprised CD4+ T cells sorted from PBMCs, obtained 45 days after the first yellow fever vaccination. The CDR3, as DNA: TGTGCCAGCAGCTTAGGGGGAGTCCTAGTCAATTCACCCCTCCACTTT. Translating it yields CASSLGGVLVNSPLHF.